The 23 T cell receptor beta chains presented below share a single source sample, sequenced in a study of Graves' ophthalmopathy and Graves' hyperthyroidism. RNA transcripts were the template, and TCR beta CDR3 regions were amplified from them. First-round RT-PCR used HTBI primers; second-round multiplex PCR followed. TCRdb ran MiXCR on the multiplex PCR reads and lists one entry per CDR3 protein. The sample yields about 740,000 distinct CDR3 sequences, about 44% seen once. Sequencing was performed on peripheral blood. All receptors come from an adult man with Graves' ophthalmopathy.

This clonotype was detected many times. The genes are TRBV29-1 and TRBJ1-1; 7 bases agree with TRBD1. CDR1 and CDR2 from the germline V gene are SQVTM and ANQGSEA. The V gene end was trimmed by 5 bases and the J gene end by 0 bases; junction bases not matched to a gene: 6. The CDR3 length is 14 residues. DNA for the CDR3: TGCAGCGTTACCCACAGGGGAATGAACACTGAAGCTTTCTTT. Protein product: CSVTHRGMNTEAFF.

In this sample, this clonotype turned up many times. The chain carries TRBV7-9 and TRBJ1-2, with unresolved D. The V gene lost 3 bases and the J gene lost 0 bases, with 5 bases spanning the gap. The CDR3 totals 13 residues. Germline CDR1 and CDR2: SEHNR and FQNEAQ (reference sequence). In DNA, the CDR3 is TGTGCCAGCAGCTTTGATCCTAACTATGGCTACACCTTC. Its protein is CASSFDPNYGYTF.

Comment on this clonotype: A much larger clone sits a single nucleotide away, making a read error possible. The CDR3 is CASSRTSERRETQYF. The CDR3 DNA is TGTGCCAGCAGCAGGACTAGCGAGAGGAGGGAGACCCAGTACTTC. This chain connects TRBV7-9 to TRBJ2-5, with TRBD2 identical over 9 bases. CDR1 SEHNR and CDR2 FQNEAQ come from the germline V gene (reference sequence). The CDR3 is 15 amino acids. The J segment lost 5 bases and the V segment lost 5 bases, leaving 9 bases of the junction unmatched.

This clonotype was observed a single time. The rearrangement links TRBV10-3 to TRBJ1-2, with no clear D. This CDR3 has 14 residues. Germline V lookup: CDR1 ENHRY, CDR2 SYGVKD. V gave up 0 bases and J gave up 6 bases, with 11 bases separating them. This chain's CDR3 is CAISESTGTDGYTF. CDR3 DNA sequence: TGTGCCATCAGTGAGTCAACGGGAACGGATGGCTACACCTTC.

This chain uses TRBV5-4 with TRBJ2-3; TRBD2 matches 9 bases. Germline CDR1 SGHNT, CDR2 YYREEE (reference sequence). This CDR3 has 17 residues. V lost 4 bases, J lost 2 bases, and 11 bases stayed unmatched. The CDR3 nucleotides read TGTGCCAGCAGCCAAGATTTAGCGGGAGAAACCACAGATACGCAGTATTTT. Translated, it gives CASSQDLAGETTDTQYF.

In the case of this clonotype: A junction end diverges from the germline sequence, so it may reflect a read error. V and J are TRBV25-1 and TRBJ2-2; weak D call: TRBD2 (6 bases). The CDR3 extends over 16 amino acids. Germline V gene lookup returns CDR1 MGHDK and CDR2 SYGVNS. This chain's CDR3 is CASSPRSGGDTGELLF. The CDR3, as DNA: TGTGCCAGCAGCCCCCGTAGCGGAGGAGACACCGGGGAGCTGCTTTTT.

This clonotype was counted at least ten times. The gene calls are TRBV2 and TRBJ2-7; D unresolved. The CDR3 is made up of 12 amino acids. Germline lookup yields CDR1 SNHLY and CDR2 FYNNEI. Trimming took 6 bases from V and 2 from J, leaving 8 bases between them. The CDR3 here is CASSHSTYEQYF. The CDR3 nucleotides are TGTGCCAGCAGCCACAGTACCTACGAGCAGTACTTC.

This sequence joins TRBV9 and TRBJ1-6; 7 bases agree with TRBD1. The germline V gene has CDR1 SGDLS and CDR2 YYNGEE. Trimming cost V 4 bases and J 9 bases; bases outside gene matches: 10. This CDR3 is 15 amino acids long. Written as DNA, the CDR3 is TGTGCCAGCAGCCAAACAGGGACAGACCCTTCACCCCTCCACTTT. This gives the protein CASSQTGTDPSPLHF.

This clonotype was recorded a few times. The chain joins TRBV6-6 to TRBJ1-1, with a weak D call TRBD1 (6 bases). The CDR3 contains 15 residues. The ends were cut back, 3 bases at V and 3 bases at J, with 14 bases in the middle. Germline assignment: CDR1 MNHNY and CDR2 SVGAGI (reference sequence). The CDR3 nucleotides are TGTGCCAGCAGTTATATGGACAGTAGTGACACTGAAGCTTTCTTT. Residues: CASSYMDSSDTEAFF.

This clonotype showed up many times. The V and J genes are TRBV15 and TRBJ1-5; a weak D match, TRBD1 (6 bases). This CDR3 comprises 15 residues. The germline CDR1 and CDR2 sequences are LNHNV and YYDKDF (reference sequence). Trimming took 4 bases from V and 7 from J, leaving 17 bases between them. The CDR3 here is CATSIIDRNHQPQHF. CDR3 DNA sequence: TGTGCCACCAGCATAATAGACAGGAATCACCAGCCCCAGCATTTT.

This clonotype was counted between two and nine times. V is TRBV7-2 and J is TRBJ1-4, with a weak D call TRBD1 (6 bases). V was trimmed by 5 bases and J by 5 bases, leaving 18 bases between them. Germline-derived CDR1 and CDR2 are SGHTA and FQGNSA. The CDR3 runs to 16 residues. This chain's CDR3 is CASSESVQGLNEKLFF. The CDR3 region has the DNA TGTGCCAGCAGCGAATCAGTCCAGGGGCTAAATGAAAAACTGTTTTTT.

Worth noting for this clonotype: Compared with germline, one end of the junction differs, possibly owing to a read error. V usage is TRBV10-3 and J usage is TRBJ1-1, with D hard to call. This CDR3 has 14 amino acids. Germline CDR1 is ENHRY and CDR2 is SYGVKD. CDR3 DNA: TGTGCCAGCAGTGAAGGAGTGATGAACACTGAAGCTTTCTTT. It yields the protein CASSEGVMNTEAFF.

This clonotype appeared many times. For the CDR3, the DNA is TGTGATACCCGTCCGGACAGGGAAGATGGCTACACCTTC. Residues: CDTRPDREDGYTF. The chain has TRBV7-9 and TRBJ1-2; 8 nucleotides match TRBD1. The CDR3 covers 13 residues. The germline V gene encodes CDR1 SEHNR and CDR2 FQNEAQ (reference sequence).

This clonotype showed up just a few times. The chain couples TRBV7-3 to TRBJ2-7; D is perhaps TRBD1 (6 bases). This CDR3 comprises 13 residues. CDR1 and CDR2 from the germline V gene are SGHTA and FQGTGA. V lost 5 bases to trimming and J lost 6 bases, with 14 bases between them. The CDR3 DNA reads as TGTGCCAGCAGCCGGGACAAATCATCCGAGCAGTACTTC. This sequence encodes CASSRDKSSEQYF.

This clonotype was seen only a few times. The chain is built from TRBV4-3 and TRBJ1-6; TRBD1 agrees at 8 bases. Trimming took 0 bases from V and 5 from J; bases not matched to a gene: 3. Germline CDR1 LGHNA, CDR2 YSLEER. The CDR3 has 16 residues. The CDR3 region has the DNA TGCGCCAGCAGCCAAGAGGGCAGGGGGCATAATTCACCCCTCCACTTT. It specifies CASSQEGRGHNSPLHF.

V is TRBV7-3 and J is TRBJ2-3, with 9 bases aligning to TRBD2. V gave up 0 bases and J gave up 2 bases; unmatched junction bases: 6. Germline-derived CDR1 and CDR2 are SGHTA and FQGTGA. The CDR3 extends over 17 amino acids. The CDR3 coding sequence is TGTGCCAGCAGCTTAACTGCTAGCGGGGTCTTCACAGATACGCAGTATTTT. Protein: CASSLTASGVFTDTQYF. The full variable domain, in which reference TRBV7-3 and TRBJ2-3 provide the parts outside the CDR3, is GAGVSQTPSNKVTEKGKYVELRCDPISGHTALYWYRQSLGQGPEFLIYFQGTGAADDSGLPNDRFFAVRPEGSVSTLKIQRTERGDSAVYLCASSLTASGVFTDTQYFGPGTRLTVL.

The chain is built from TRBV6-5 and TRBJ1-1, with D tentatively TRBD1 (5 bases). V dropped 2 bases and J dropped 0 bases, with 13 bases sitting between them. From germline, CDR1 is MNHEY and CDR2 SVGAGI. The length of the CDR3 is 16 residues. CDR3 DNA: TGTGCCAGCAGTTACGGGGCAGGGCTCATGAACACTGAAGCTTTCTTT. Translating gives CASSYGAGLMNTEAFF.

The genes are TRBV2 and TRBJ2-3; TRBD1 matches 11 bases. From germline, CDR1 is SNHLY and CDR2 FYNNEI. There are 14 residues in the CDR3. V gave up 6 bases and J gave up 6 bases; unmatched junction bases: 5. The DNA of the CDR3 is TGTGCCAGCAGGATGGGGACAGGGGGGGATACGCAGTATTTT. Its translation: CASRMGTGGDTQYF.

The chain has TRBV10-3 and TRBJ2-5; 10 bases are a match to TRBD2. The J segment lost 2 bases and the V segment lost 4 bases, leaving 7 bases of the junction unmatched. The CDR3 extends over 16 amino acids. The V gene's germline CDR1 is ENHRY and CDR2 SYGVKD. This chain's CDR3 is CAISGTSGEGQETQYF. For the CDR3, the DNA is TGTGCCATCAGTGGGACTAGCGGAGAGGGGCAAGAGACCCAGTACTTC.

Regarding this clonotype: One junction end disagrees with the germline gene, perhaps due to a read error. The CDR3 nucleotides read TGTGCCAGCAGTTACCGAGCAGGCTCTGGAAACACCATATATTTT. Protein: CASSYRAGSGNTIYF. This chain joins TRBV10-3 and TRBJ1-3; D is undetermined. CDR3 length equals 15 residues. Germline V lookup: CDR1 ENHRY, CDR2 SYGVKD.

V and J are TRBV2 and TRBJ1-6; TRBD1 matches 9 bases. This CDR3 is built from 15 residues. Germline-derived CDR1 and CDR2 are SNHLY and FYNNEI. Trimming cost V 3 bases and J 10 bases; bases outside gene matches: 7. In DNA, the CDR3 is TGTGCCAGCAGTGACGGGACAGGGTTTCTGTCACCCCTCCACTTT. This codes for CASSDGTGFLSPLHF.

The chain joins TRBV11-3 to TRBJ2-2; D gene ambiguous. The length of the CDR3 is 14 residues. In germline, CDR1 is SGHNT, CDR2 YENEEA. V was pared by 5 bases and J by 6 bases, with 13 bases between. CDR3 sequence (DNA): TGTGCCAGCAGCCCCAGGTTATGGCCCGGGGAGCTGTTTTTT. It specifies CASSPRLWPGELFF.

There are a few counts of this clonotype. The chain uses TRBV29-1 and TRBJ2-2; D perhaps matches TRBD1 (7 bases). The CDR3 spans 16 residues. Germline V CDR1 and CDR2: SQVTM, ANQGSEA. Trimming shortened V by 2 bases and J by 4 bases, and 17 bases separated the two germline ends. The DNA of the CDR3 is TGCAGCGTTGAAAAAGGAGGGGGCGCTGGCACCGGGGAGCTGTTTTTT. The encoded protein is CSVEKGGGAGTGELFF.